These T cell receptor beta chains were read from a single sample in a study of Ad26.COV2.S vaccination and SARS-CoV-2 variants. The repertoire was sequenced with immunoSEQ multiplex PCR; TCRdb's copy has only in-frame clones and lacks some. The sample has fewer than 400,000 clones, 75% to 90% seen once. Source: peripheral blood, taken in a trial of Ad26.COV2.S vaccine versus placebo. The source is a person between 18 and 59 years old who received the Ad26.COV2.S COVID-19 vaccine or a placebo. CDR3s include the opening cysteine and the closing phenylalanine or tryptophan. The D gene is left open where the match is weak. The size of a clone is reported for some rows only, either as once, few or many, or as a class for expanded clones.

>TRBV4-1|.|.|TRBJ2-5
TGCGCCAGCCAACAGGGTCATGGGGAGACCCAGTACTTC
CASQQGHGETQYF
>TRBV3-1/TRBV3-2|.|.|TRBJ2-1
TGTGCCACCGGGGGGCCGGGCAATGAGCAGTTCTTC
CATGGPGNEQFF
>TRBV24-1|.|.|TRBJ2-1
TGTGCCGTGAGTGCCTACAATGAGCAGTTCTTC
CAVSAYNEQFF
>TRBV5-1|.|.|TRBJ1-2
TGCGCCAGCAGCTCGCGGACAGATATCTATGGCTACACCTTC
CASSSRTDIYGYTF
>TRBV6-5|.|once|TRBJ1-1
TGTGCCAGCAGTTACGATCAGGCAGAAAACACTGAAGCTTTCTTT
CASSYDQAENTEAFF
>TRBV28|.|.|TRBJ2-5
TGTGCCATCCGTAGGGTTGCGAGCGGAGAGACCCAGTACTTC
CAIRRVASGETQYF
>TRBV28|.|once|TRBJ1-1
TGTGCCAGCAGTATCGGGATCGGGCCTGAAGCTTTCTTT
CASSIGIGPEAFF
>TRBV27|TRBD1|.|TRBJ2-2
TGTGCCGTTACAGGGGGCACCGGGGAGCTGTTTTTT
CAVTGGTGELFF
>TRBV7-3|TRBD1|.|TRBJ1-5
TGTGCCAGCAGCTCGGGACAGGGAAACCAGCCCCAGCATTTT
CASSSGQGNQPQHF
>TRBV20-1|.|.|TRBJ1-1
TGCAGTGCTAGTAGCCAGGGCTTCCTAGGCACTGAAGCTTTCTTT
CSASSQGFLGTEAFF
>TRBV5-1|.|.|TRBJ2-2
TGCGCCAGCAGCTTGGGCCGTCGGGGGCAGAACACCGGGGAGCTGTTTTTT
CASSLGRRGQNTGELFF
>TRBV11-2|.|.|TRBJ2-1
TGTGCCAGCAGCTCCCGGGACCGCGGCGATGAGCAGTTCTTC
CASSSRDRGDEQFF
>TRBV28|.|.|TRBJ2-7
TGTGCCAGCACGCTGGGCTCCTACGAGCAGTACTTC
CASTLGSYEQYF
>TRBV6-2/TRBV6-3|.|.|TRBJ1-1
TGTGCCAGCAGTACCTTCCGGAGTGGAACTGAAGCTTTCTTT
CASSTFRSGTEAFF
>TRBV7-9|.|.|TRBJ1-1
TGTGCCAGCAGCCCTTGGCAGGGTATGAACACTGAAGCTTTCTTT
CASSPWQGMNTEAFF
>TRBV7-8|.|.|TRBJ2-1
TGTGCCAGCAGCCGCGGACGCTACAATGAGCAGTTCTTC
CASSRGRYNEQFF
>TRBV27|.|.|TRBJ2-5
TGTGCCAGCAGTTTATCCCTCCCAGCAGAGACCCAGTACTTC
CASSLSLPAETQYF
>TRBV29-1|.|.|TRBJ1-1
TGCAGCGTCGGGATGAACACTGAAGCTTTCTTT
CSVGMNTEAFF
>TRBV18|TRBD1|once|TRBJ1-1
TGTGCCAGCTCACGACAGGGGACTGAAGCTTTCTTT
CASSRQGTEAFF
>TRBV10-2|.|.|TRBJ1-1
TGCGCCAGCACCCCTACGGGTTACACTGAAGCTTTCTTT
CASTPTGYTEAFF
>TRBV10-3|.|.|TRBJ1-4
TGTGCCATCAGTGAGTCGTTTGGGGATGAAAAACTGTTTTTT
CAISESFGDEKLFF
>TRBV18|.|.|TRBJ1-1
TGTGCCAGCTCACCACGGGCAGGGGCAAACACTGAAGCTTTCTTT
CASSPRAGANTEAFF
>TRBV5-1|.|.|TRBJ1-4
TGCGCCAGCAGCTTGGAAGGGGCAGGGGATGAAAAACTGTTTTTT
CASSLEGAGDEKLFF
>TRBV4-3|.|.|TRBJ2-1
TGCGCCAGCAGCCAAGACTGGGATAACAATGAGCAGTTCTTC
CASSQDWDNNEQFF
>TRBV25-1|TRBD1|.|TRBJ1-2
TGTGCCAGCAGTGGACAGGGAGGAAGTGGCTACACCTTC
CASSGQGGSGYTF
>TRBV7-9|.|.|TRBJ2-1
TGTGCCAGCAGCTTATCGACTATTGAGCAGTTCTTC
CASSLSTIEQFF
>TRBV19|.|.|TRBJ1-4
TGTGCCAGTACGGAGCGGGGTAATGAAAAACTGTTTTTT
CASTERGNEKLFF
>TRBV2|TRBD2|.|TRBJ2-3
TGTGCCAGCAGTAGCGGGATGGGTGAGAAAGATACGCAGTATTTT
CASSSGMGEKDTQYF
>TRBV12-3/TRBV12-4|TRBD1|.|TRBJ2-5
TGTGCCAGCAGAGGACAGGGGAGAGAGACCCAGTACTTC
CASRGQGRETQYF
>TRBV5-1|TRBD2|.|TRBJ2-5
TGCGCCAGCAGCTTGGAGGGACTAGCGGGGAACCAAGAGACCCAGTACTTC
CASSLEGLAGNQETQYF
>TRBV6-1|.|.|TRBJ1-5
TGTGCCAGCAGTGAAGTGAGACACACCAATCAGCCCCAGCATTTT
CASSEVRHTNQPQHF
>TRBV7-3|.|.|TRBJ2-1
TGTGCCAGCAGCTTATCCCGTATGAATGAGCAGTTCTTC
CASSLSRMNEQFF
>TRBV15|.|.|TRBJ2-3
TGTGCGGCACGGGAGCCTAGCACAGATACGCAGTATTTT
CAAREPSTDTQYF
>TRBV19|.|.|TRBJ1-5
TGTGCCGCCGCTTCGGGGGGCCGGCTTAATCAGCCCCAGCATTTT
CAAASGGRLNQPQHF
>TRBV4-3|TRBD2|.|TRBJ2-3
TGCGCCAGCAGCCAAGGGGCGGGGGGGCCCACAGATACGCAGTATTTT
CASSQGAGGPTDTQYF
>TRBV7-2|TRBD2|.|TRBJ2-3
TGTGCCAGCAGCTTATTTAGCGGGGTAACAGATACGCAGTATTTT
CASSLFSGVTDTQYF
>TRBV5-1|.|.|TRBJ1-2
TGCGCCAGCAGCCCACAGGGAGGTCCGAACTATGGCTACACCTTC
CASSPQGGPNYGYTF
>TRBV19|.|.|TRBJ2-3
TGTGCCAGTACTGAGCAGGGAGGCACAGATACGCAGTATTTT
CASTEQGGTDTQYF
>TRBV4-1|TRBD1|.|TRBJ1-5
TGCGCCAGCAGCCAACTGACAGGGGGTCAGCCCCAGCATTTT
CASSQLTGGQPQHF
>TRBV6-5|TRBD1|.|TRBJ2-4
TGTGCCAGCAGAACAGGGGTAGCCAAAAACATTCAGTACTTC
CASRTGVAKNIQYF
>TRBV18|.|once|TRBJ1-4
TGTGCCAGCTCACCGACGGGCCTCACAACTAATGAAAAACTGTTTTTT
CASSPTGLTTNEKLFF
>TRBV30|TRBD2|.|TRBJ2-1
TGTGCCTGGGCCCTGACTAGCGGGTTAAATGAGCAGTTCTTC
CAWALTSGLNEQFF
>TRBV12-3/TRBV12-4|.|.|TRBJ1-1
TGTGCCAGCAGTTTTAATCAGGGGCAAGCTTTCTTT
CASSFNQGQAFF
>TRBV29-1|.|.|TRBJ1-1
TGCAGCGTTGAAATTGTGGGGAGTTTCTTT
CSVEIVGSFF
>TRBV5-1|.|.|TRBJ2-7
TGCGCCAGCAGCTTGGAGGCCTCGGCAGGGTCTGCATACGAGCAGTACTTC
CASSLEASAGSAYEQYF
>TRBV5-5|.|.|TRBJ2-6
TGTGCCAGCGGGGGGATAAGTTCTGGGGCCAACGTCCTGACTTTC
CASGGISSGANVLTF
>TRBV3-1/TRBV3-2|.|.|TRBJ2-3
TGTGCCAGCAGCCAAGATCCGGCAGATACGCAGTATTTT
CASSQDPADTQYF
>TRBV6-2/TRBV6-3|.|.|TRBJ2-1
TGTGCCAGCAGTTCTGTTACTAGAGCTCCCTACAATGAGCAGTTCTTC
CASSSVTRAPYNEQFF
>TRBV10-1|TRBD1|.|TRBJ1-6
TGCGCCAGCCGGACGCCGACAGGGCAAATTCCATATTCACCCCTCCACTTT
CASRTPTGQIPYSPLHF
>TRBV25-1|.|.|TRBJ1-1
TGTGCCAGCAGTGAATTGGGAAGGAGAGACACTGAAGCTTTCTTT
CASSELGRRDTEAFF
>TRBV18|.|.|TRBJ2-2
TGTGCCAGCTCACCACTCCCTATCCCTGCGAACACCGGGGAGCTGTTTTTT
CASSPLPIPANTGELFF
>TRBV2|TRBD1|once|TRBJ2-1
TGTGCCAGCAGTGGAGAGACAGGGGATCCCCACAAATACAATGAGCAGTTCTTC
CASSGETGDPHKYNEQFF
>TRBV7-2|.|.|TRBJ2-1
TGTGCCAGCAGCTTAGGGCAAGGCCTCTACAATGAGCAGTTCTTC
CASSLGQGLYNEQFF
>TRBV6-6|TRBD1|.|TRBJ2-5
TGTGCCAGCAGCCTGACAGGGGGCTTCGAAGAGACCCAGTACTTC
CASSLTGGFEETQYF
>TRBV20-1|.|.|TRBJ2-1
TGCAGTGCTAGCCCCATAAATGAGCAGTTCTTC
CSASPINEQFF
>TRBV6-6|.|.|TRBJ1-1
TGTGCCAGCAGTTACGGGGGGAACACTGAAGCTTTCTTT
CASSYGGNTEAFF
>TRBV5-1|TRBD1|.|TRBJ1-1
TGCGCCAGCAGCTCTGACAGGGTTACCACTGAAGCTTTCTTT
CASSSDRVTTEAFF